This TCR beta chain was sequenced during a study of blood T cells in healthy people across ages. Primed by a sample-barcoded 5' primer and a J-beta primer mix, a second PCR proceeded for roughly 7 to 12 cycles. TCRdb analysed the 5' RACE reads with MiXCR anew, one entry per CDR3 protein. The sample has 700,000 or so distinct CDR3 sequences, roughly 43% seen once. General study results and limits: Older individuals had lower TCR beta diversity per million T cells (the decline was roughly linear). Researchers report that TCR beta diversity correlated strongly with naive T cell percentage.

Turning to this clonotype: Its antigen is as yet unknown.

Researchers collected 9 to 10 milliliters of peripheral blood from every single donor. Per sample, extraction of total RNA gave at least 5 micrograms in every case. Germline V gene sequence: CDR1 MNHEY, CDR2 SVGEGT. V gave up 5 bases and J gave up 0 bases; unmatched junction bases: 9. The CDR3 loop spans 17 amino acids. This sequence was found in a man older than 75 in good health. Sequencing input: blood. The V and J genes are TRBV6-2 or TRBV6-3 and TRBJ1-5; 8 nucleotides agree with TRBD1. The CDR3 region is CASSQPRTGSSNQPQHF. CDR3 coding DNA: TGTGCCAGCAGTCAACCACGGACAGGGAGTAGCAATCAGCCCCAGCATTTT.